This TCR beta chain derives from a study of blood T cell repertoires in COVID-19 (TCRdb year 2020). Concerning the study at large: Samples covering the acute and convalescent phases of COVID-19 were provided by collaborators in the United States, Italy and Spain. Deeply sampled blood TCRbeta repertoires from subjects exposed to, actively infected with, or recovered from COVID-19 were included in the dataset. Where HLA class I and class II types were available, the types were taken from metadata supplied by the sample provider, not from assay-based typing. A de-identified subject ID, COVID-19 status, age in years and sex were almost always included in the sample metadata. The prospective study material was composed of cDNA or gDNA derived from T cells, B-cell-depleted T cells, or PBMCs. The repertoires were released in a freely available public database meant as a resource for research on the immune response to SARS-CoV-2. Samples were obtained from the ongoing ImmuneRACE study (first 160 participants) and from 1,254 subjects provided by 6 global collaborators.

Whole blood was collected in K2EDTA tubes by collaborating institutions according to the institutions' own protocols. Collaborator samples were shipped for TCRbeta analysis as frozen whole blood, isolated PBMCs, or DNA extracted from either sample type. As regards this clone: Its antigen target is currently unknown. No base quality information exists; no much larger clone differs at one position.

The full study reports these points: How much clinical and demographic metadata was included differed by source and by participant, and the metadata was provided uncurated.

The germline V gene yields KGHDR for CDR1 and SFDVKD for CDR2. Trimming accounts for 2 bases at V and 2 bases at J, while the number of junction bases matched to no gene is 12. From its cysteine to its phenylalanine, the CDR3 spans 18 amino acids. Only the CDR3 region is kept as DNA, spanning 54 bases read in frame from base 1. The immunoSEQ Assay, a bias-controlled multiplex PCR, was used to amplify TCRbeta CDR3 regions from genomic DNA. On the study's bioinformatics: Nucleated cell counts per sample were estimated from amplification of reference gene primers within the assay. To quantify the absolute abundance of each unique TCRbeta CDR3 rearrangement, sequence reads were collapsed and filtered. For each sample, productive Simpson clonality was calculated as the square root of Simpson's diversity index over productive rearrangements. TCRdb holds this immuneACCESS table with in-frame rearrangements only. Some clones are missing; in checked studies, unresolved V genes explain under half, and the rest has no known cause. The V and J calls and clone size come from that table; D and trimming were worked out from the DNA. The sample records roughly 56,000 clones, approximately 80% of which are singletons. The ten largest clones represent under 6% of the sample.

The clonotype was recovered from an older man with acute or convalescent COVID-19. Sequencing was performed on peripheral blood. This receptor chain uses TRBV24-1 and TRBJ2-3; 7 bases in between match TRBD1. The DNA sequence is TGTGCCACCAGTGATTCGACACAGGGGACCCCTCCCACAGATACGCAGTATTTT. This codes for CATSDSTQGTPPTDTQYF.